This T cell receptor (beta chain) was recorded in a study of T cells in narcolepsy. Only in-frame clones appear in the TCRdb table, and some are missing; sequencing was by immunoSEQ multiplex PCR. This table has 25,000 to 35,000 clones, 90% appearing once. Worth noting for this clone: Its antigen is as yet unknown.

Study-wide findings and caveats: Autoreactive clone sequences were missing from some blood memory CD4+ repertoires. Autoreactive clonotypes reportedly recurred in blood of same and different patients, not controls. HCRT-specific and TRIB2-specific autoreactive clonotypes appeared among same-patient CSF and blood CD4+ clonotypes.

The sequencing sample was made of CD45RA- memory CD4+ T cells from PBMCs. The sequence derives from a human donor with narcolepsy.

CDR3 sequence: CASSLARVKISTDTQYF. CDR3 in DNA: TGCGCCAGCAGCTTGGCCAGGGTCAAGATTAGCACAGATACGCAGTATTTT. The rearrangement links TRBV5-1 to TRBJ2-3, with D possibly being TRBD1 (5 bases). Germline lookup yields CDR1 SGHRS and CDR2 YFSETQ. Trimming shortened V by 0 bases and J by 0 bases, and 14 bases separated the two germline ends. The CDR3 is made up of 17 amino acids. Variable domain in full (rest from reference TRBV5-1 and TRBJ2-3): KAGVTQTPRYLIKTRGQQVTLSCSPISGHRSVSWYQQTPGQGLQFLFEYFSETQRNKGNFPGRFSGRQFSNSRSEMNVSTLELGDSALYLCASSLARVKISTDTQYFGPGTRLTVL.